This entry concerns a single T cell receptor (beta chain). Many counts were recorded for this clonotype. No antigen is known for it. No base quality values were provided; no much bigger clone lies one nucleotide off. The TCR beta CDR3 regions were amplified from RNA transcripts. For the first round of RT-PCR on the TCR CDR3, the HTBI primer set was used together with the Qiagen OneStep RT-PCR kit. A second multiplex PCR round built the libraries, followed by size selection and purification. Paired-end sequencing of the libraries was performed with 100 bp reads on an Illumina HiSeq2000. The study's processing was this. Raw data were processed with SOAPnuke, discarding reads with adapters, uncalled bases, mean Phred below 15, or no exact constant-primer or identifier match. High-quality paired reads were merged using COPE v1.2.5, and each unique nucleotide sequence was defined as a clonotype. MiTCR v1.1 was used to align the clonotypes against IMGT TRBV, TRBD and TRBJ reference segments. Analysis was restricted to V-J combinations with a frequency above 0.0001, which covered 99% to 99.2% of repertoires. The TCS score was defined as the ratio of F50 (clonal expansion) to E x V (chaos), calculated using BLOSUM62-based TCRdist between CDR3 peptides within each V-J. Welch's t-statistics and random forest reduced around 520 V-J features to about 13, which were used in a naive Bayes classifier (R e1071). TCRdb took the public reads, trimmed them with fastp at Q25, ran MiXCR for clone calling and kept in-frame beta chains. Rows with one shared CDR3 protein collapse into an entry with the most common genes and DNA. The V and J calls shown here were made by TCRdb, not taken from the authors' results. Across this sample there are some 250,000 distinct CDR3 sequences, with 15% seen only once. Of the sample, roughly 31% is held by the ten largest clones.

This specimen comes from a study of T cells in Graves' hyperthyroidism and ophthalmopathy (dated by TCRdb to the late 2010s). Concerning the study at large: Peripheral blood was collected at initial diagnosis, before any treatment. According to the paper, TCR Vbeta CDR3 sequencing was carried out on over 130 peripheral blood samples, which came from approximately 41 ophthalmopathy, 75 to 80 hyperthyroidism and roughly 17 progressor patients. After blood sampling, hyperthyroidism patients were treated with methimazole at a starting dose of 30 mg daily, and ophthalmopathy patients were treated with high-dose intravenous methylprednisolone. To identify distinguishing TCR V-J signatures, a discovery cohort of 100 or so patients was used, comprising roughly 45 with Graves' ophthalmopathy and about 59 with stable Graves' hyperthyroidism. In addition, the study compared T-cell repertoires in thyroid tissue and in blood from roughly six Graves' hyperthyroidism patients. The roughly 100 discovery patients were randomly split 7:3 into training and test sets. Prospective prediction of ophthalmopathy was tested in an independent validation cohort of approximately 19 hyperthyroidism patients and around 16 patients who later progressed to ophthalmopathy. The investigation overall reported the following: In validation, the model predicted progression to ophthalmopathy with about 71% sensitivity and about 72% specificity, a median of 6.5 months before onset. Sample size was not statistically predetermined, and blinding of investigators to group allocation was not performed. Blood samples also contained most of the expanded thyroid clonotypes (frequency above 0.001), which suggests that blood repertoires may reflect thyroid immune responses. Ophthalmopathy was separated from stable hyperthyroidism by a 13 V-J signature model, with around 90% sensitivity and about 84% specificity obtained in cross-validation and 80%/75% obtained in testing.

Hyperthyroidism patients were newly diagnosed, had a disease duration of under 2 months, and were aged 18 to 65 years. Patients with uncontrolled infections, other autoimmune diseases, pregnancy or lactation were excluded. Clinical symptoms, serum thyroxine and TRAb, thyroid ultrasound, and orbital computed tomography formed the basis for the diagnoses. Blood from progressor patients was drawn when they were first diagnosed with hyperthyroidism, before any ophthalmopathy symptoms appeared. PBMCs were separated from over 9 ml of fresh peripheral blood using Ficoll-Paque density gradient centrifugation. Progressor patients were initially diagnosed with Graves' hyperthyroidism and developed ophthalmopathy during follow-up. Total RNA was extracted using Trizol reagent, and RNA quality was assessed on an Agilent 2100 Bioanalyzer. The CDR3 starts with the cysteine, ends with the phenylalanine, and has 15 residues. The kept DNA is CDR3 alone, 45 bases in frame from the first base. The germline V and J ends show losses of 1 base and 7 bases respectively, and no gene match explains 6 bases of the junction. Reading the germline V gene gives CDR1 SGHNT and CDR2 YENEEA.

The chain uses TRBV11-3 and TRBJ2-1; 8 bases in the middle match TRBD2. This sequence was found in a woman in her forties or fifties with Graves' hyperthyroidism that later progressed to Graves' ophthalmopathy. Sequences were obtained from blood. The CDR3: CASSLGGAGENEQFF. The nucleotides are TGTGCCAGCAGCTTAGGAGGAGCGGGAGAAAATGAGCAGTTCTTC.